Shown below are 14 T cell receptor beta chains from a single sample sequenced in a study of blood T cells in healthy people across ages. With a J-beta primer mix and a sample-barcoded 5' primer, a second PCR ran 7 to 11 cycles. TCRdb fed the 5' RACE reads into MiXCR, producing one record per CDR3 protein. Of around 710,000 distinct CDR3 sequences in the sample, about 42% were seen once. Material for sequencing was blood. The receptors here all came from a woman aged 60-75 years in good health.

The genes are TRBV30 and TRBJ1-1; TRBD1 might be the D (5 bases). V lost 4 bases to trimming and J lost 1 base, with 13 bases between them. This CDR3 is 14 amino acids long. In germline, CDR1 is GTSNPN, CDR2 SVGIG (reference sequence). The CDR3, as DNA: TGTGCCTGGACCCACGGGACGGGGAACACTGAAGCTTTCTTT. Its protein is CAWTHGTGNTEAFF.

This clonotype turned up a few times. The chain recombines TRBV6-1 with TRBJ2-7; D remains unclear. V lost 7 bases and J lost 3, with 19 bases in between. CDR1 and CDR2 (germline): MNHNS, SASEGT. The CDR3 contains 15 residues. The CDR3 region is CASTPEPEVYYEQYF. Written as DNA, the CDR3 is TGTGCCAGCACCCCCGAGCCCGAAGTCTACTACGAGCAGTACTTC.

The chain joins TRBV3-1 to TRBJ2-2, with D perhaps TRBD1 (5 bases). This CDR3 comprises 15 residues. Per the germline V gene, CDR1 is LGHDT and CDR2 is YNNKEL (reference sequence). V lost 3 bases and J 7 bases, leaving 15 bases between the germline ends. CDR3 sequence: CASSQYQGVGGELFF. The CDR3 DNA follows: TGTGCCAGCAGCCAGTACCAGGGTGTTGGCGGGGAGCTGTTTTTT.

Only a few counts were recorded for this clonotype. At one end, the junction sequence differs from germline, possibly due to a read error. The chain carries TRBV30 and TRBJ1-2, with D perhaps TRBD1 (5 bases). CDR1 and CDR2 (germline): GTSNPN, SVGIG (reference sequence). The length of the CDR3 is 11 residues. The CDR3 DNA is TGTGCCGGGAGTGTATCAGGGGGCTACACCTTC. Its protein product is CAGSVSGGYTF.

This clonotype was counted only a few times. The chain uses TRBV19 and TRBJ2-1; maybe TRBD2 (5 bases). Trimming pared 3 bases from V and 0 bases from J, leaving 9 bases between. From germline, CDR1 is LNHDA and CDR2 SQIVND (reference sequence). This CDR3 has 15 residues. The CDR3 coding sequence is TGTGCCAGTAGTATTGTAGCGAGCTCCTACAATGAGCAGTTCTTC. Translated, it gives CASSIVASSYNEQFF.

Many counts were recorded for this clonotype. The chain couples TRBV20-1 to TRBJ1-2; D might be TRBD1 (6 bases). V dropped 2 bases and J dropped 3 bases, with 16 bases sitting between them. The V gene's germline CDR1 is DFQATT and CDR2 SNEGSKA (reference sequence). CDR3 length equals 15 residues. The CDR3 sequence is CSARLSRDTYYGYTF. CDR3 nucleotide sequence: TGCAGTGCTAGACTCTCCCGGGACACCTACTATGGCTACACCTTC.

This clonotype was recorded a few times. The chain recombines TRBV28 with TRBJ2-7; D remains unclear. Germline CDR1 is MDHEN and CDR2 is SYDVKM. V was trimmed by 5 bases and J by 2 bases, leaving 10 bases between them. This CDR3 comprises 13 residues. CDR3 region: CASSVPGPYEQYF. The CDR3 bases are TGTGCCAGCAGTGTACCTGGACCCTACGAGCAGTACTTC.

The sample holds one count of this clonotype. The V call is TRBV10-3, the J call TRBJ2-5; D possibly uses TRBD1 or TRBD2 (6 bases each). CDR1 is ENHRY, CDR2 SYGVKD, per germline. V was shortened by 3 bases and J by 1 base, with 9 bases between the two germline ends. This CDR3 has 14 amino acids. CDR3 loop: CAISEGGGQETQYF. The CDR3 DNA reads TGTGCCATCAGTGAAGGGGGAGGCCAAGAGACCCAGTACTTC.

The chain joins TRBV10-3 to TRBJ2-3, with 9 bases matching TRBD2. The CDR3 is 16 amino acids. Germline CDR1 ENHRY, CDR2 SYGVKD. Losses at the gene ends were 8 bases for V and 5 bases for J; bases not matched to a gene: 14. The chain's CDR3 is CAIRGGRGGLEDTQYF. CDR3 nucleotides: TGTGCCATCCGCGGCGGGCGGGGGGGCCTGGAAGATACGCAGTATTTT.

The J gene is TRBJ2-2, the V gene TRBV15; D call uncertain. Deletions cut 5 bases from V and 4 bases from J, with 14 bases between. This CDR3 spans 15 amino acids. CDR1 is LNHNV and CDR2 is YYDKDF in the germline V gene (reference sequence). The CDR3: CATSRWGFGTGELFF. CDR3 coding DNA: TGTGCCACCAGCCGTTGGGGTTTCGGCACCGGGGAGCTGTTTTTT.

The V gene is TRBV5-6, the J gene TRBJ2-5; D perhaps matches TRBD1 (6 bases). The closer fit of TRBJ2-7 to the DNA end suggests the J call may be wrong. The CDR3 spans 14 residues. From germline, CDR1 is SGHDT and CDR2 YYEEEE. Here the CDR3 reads CASSVGNRAYEQYF. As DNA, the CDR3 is TGTGCCAGCAGCGTAGGGAACAGGGCCTACGAGCAGTACTTC.

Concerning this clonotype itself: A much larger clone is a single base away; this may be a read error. CDR3 DNA sequence: TGCAGTGCGCGGGACTGGAATGAGCAGTACTTC. As protein: CSARDWNEQYF. This sequence joins TRBV20-1 and TRBJ2-5; D might be TRBD2 (6 bases). Looked up from germline, CDR1 is DFQATT and CDR2 is SNEGSKA (reference sequence). Trimming shortened V by 6 bases and J by 11 bases, and 16 bases separated the two germline ends. CDR3 length: 11 amino acids.

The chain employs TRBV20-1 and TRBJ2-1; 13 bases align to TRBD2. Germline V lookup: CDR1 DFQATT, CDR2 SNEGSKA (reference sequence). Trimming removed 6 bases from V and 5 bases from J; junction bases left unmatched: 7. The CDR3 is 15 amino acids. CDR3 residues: CSADPGLAGHNEQFF. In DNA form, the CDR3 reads TGCAGTGCAGACCCGGGACTAGCGGGACACAATGAGCAGTTCTTC.

The CDR3 coding sequence is TGTGCCAGCAGTTACTCCGACCGGGGCGGCTCACCCCTCCACTTT. Protein: CASSYSDRGGSPLHF. The rearrangement links TRBV6-6 to TRBJ1-6, with D possibly matching TRBD1 (5 bases). V was trimmed by 0 bases and J by 10 bases, leaving 13 bases between them. In germline, CDR1 is MNHNY, CDR2 SVGAGI (reference sequence). The CDR3 has 15 amino acids.